The 21 T cell receptor beta chains in this list originate from one sample, sequenced in a study of identical twins. TCRdb re-called the 5' RACE reads through MiXCR, storing one row per CDR3 protein. The sample lists around 960,000 distinct CDR3 sequences, 10% to 15% occurring once. This sample also appeared in a second study, on yellow fever vaccine responses in identical twins.

Sequencing input: PBMCs. These receptors came from a woman aged 18-29 years in good health.

This clonotype showed up many times. This chain connects TRBV24-1 to TRBJ2-5; 9 nucleotides align to TRBD1. Unmatched junction bases numbered 5, after V lost 4 bases and J lost 0 bases. The germline V gene has CDR1 KGHDR and CDR2 SFDVKD. The CDR3 sequence is 16 residues long. CDR3 in DNA: TGTGCCACCAGTGACCCCGGGACAGGGAACCAAGAGACCCAGTACTTC. It codes for CATSDPGTGNQETQYF.

This chain links TRBV10-1 with TRBJ2-3; D gene ambiguous. The length of the CDR3 is 14 residues. From germline, CDR1 is WNHNN and CDR2 SYGVQD (reference sequence). Trimming left V 3 bases short and J 2 bases short, with 9 bases between. The CDR3, as DNA: TGCGCCAGCAGTGACGCGAGAGACACAGATACGCAGTATTTT. It specifies CASSDARDTDTQYF.

This clonotype was recorded a few times. The chain joins TRBV5-6 to TRBJ1-5; the D gene is possibly TRBD1 (5 bases). V was cut by 3 bases and J by 5 bases, with 15 bases left in between. The CDR3 has 15 residues. Germline V gene lookup returns CDR1 SGHDT and CDR2 YYEEEE. The CDR3 here is CASSWMGGWDQPQHF. The CDR3 DNA reads TGTGCCAGCAGCTGGATGGGGGGTTGGGATCAGCCCCAGCATTTT.

This clonotype occurred a few times. The chain joins TRBV20-1 to TRBJ1-1, with D possibly matching TRBD1 (5 bases). The CDR3 sequence is 13 residues long. The V end lost 6 bases, the J end lost 2 bases, and 13 bases lay between the germline ends. Germline V gene sequence: CDR1 DFQATT, CDR2 SNEGSKA (reference sequence). CDR3 region: CSAHGGPNTEAFF. CDR3 DNA: TGCAGTGCCCATGGGGGACCCAACACTGAAGCTTTCTTT.

Only a few counts were recorded for this clonotype. The chain recombines TRBV5-1 with TRBJ1-2; D perhaps matches TRBD1 (6 bases). CDR1 and CDR2 from the germline V gene are SGHRS and YFSETQ. This CDR3 comprises 13 residues. With 2 bases removed from V and 6 bases from J, the gap between germline ends came to 11 bases. The CDR3: CASSFIQGDGYTF. CDR3 DNA: TGCGCCAGCAGCTTCATACAGGGCGATGGCTACACCTTC. Drawing the rest from reference TRBV5-1 and TRBJ1-2, the complete variable domain is KAGVTQTPRYLIKTRGQQVTLSCSPISGHRSVSWYQQTPGQGLQFLFEYFSETQRNKGNFPGRFSGRQFSNSRSEMNVSTLELGDSALYLCASSFIQGDGYTFGSGTRLTVV.

The J gene is TRBJ2-3, the V gene TRBV4-1; 8 bases align to TRBD2. The CDR3 length is 18 residues. V gave up 6 bases and J gave up 0 bases; unmatched junction bases: 14. Germline-derived CDR1 and CDR2 are MGHRA and YSYEKL. CDR3 nucleotides: TGCGCCAGCAGACCCCGAGGTAGCGGGGAGGGTAGCACAGATACGCAGTATTTT. Translation: CASRPRGSGEGSTDTQYF.

This clonotype was seen only a few times. The chain links TRBV5-5 to TRBJ1-5; TRBD1 aligns across 9 bases. Germline CDR1 and CDR2: SGHKS and YYEKEE (reference sequence). The CDR3 runs 14 residues. After removal of 4 bases from V and 6 bases from J, the junction contained 5 bases not matched to a gene. The CDR3 DNA reads as TGTGCCAGCAGCCGGGGACAGGGCGGTCAGCCCCAGCATTTT. The encoded protein is CASSRGQGGQPQHF.

This clonotype was counted at least ten times. The chain carries TRBV5-1 and TRBJ1-1, with TRBD1 matching over 7 bases. Germline V gene sequence: CDR1 SGHRS, CDR2 YFSETQ. CDR3 size: 15 residues. With V trimmed by 5 bases and J by 2 bases, 9 bases remained unmatched. This CDR3 reads CASSSEGALNTEAFF. The CDR3 DNA follows: TGCGCCAGCAGTTCCGAGGGGGCCCTTAACACTGAAGCTTTCTTT.

The chain joins TRBV10-3 to TRBJ2-5, with 10 bases identical to TRBD1. The ends lost 7 bases at V and 5 bases at J; junction bases unmatched: 13. CDR1 and CDR2 (germline): ENHRY, SYGVKD. There are 16 residues in the CDR3. The CDR3, as DNA: TGTGCCATCACAAGCGCCGGGACAGGGGTTTTGGAGACCCAGTACTTC. Translating it yields CAITSAGTGVLETQYF.

Points on this clonotype: A much larger clone is a single base away; this may be a read error. V usage is TRBV20-1 and J usage is TRBJ1-5, with a tentative D call TRBD1 (5 bases). Deletions cut 5 bases from V and 4 bases from J, with 9 bases between. The CDR3 spans 12 residues. Looked up from germline, CDR1 is DFQATT and CDR2 is SNEGSKA (reference sequence). CDR3 DNA sequence: TGCAGTGCTGCAGGGATAAATCAGCCCCAGCATTTT. It is translated as CSAAGINQPQHF.

This clonotype showed up just a few times. This chain connects TRBV11-2 to TRBJ2-3; tentatively, D is TRBD2 (6 bases). Germline CDR1 SGHAT, CDR2 FQNNGV. V shed 4 bases and J shed 0 bases, with 14 bases lying between them. The CDR3 is made up of 16 amino acids. CDR3 in amino acids: CASSWLGRTSTDTQYF. The CDR3 nucleotides read TGTGCCAGCAGCTGGCTCGGGAGAACTAGCACAGATACGCAGTATTTT. Drawing the rest from reference TRBV11-2 and TRBJ2-3, the complete variable domain is EAGVAQSPRYKIIEKRQSVAFWCNPISGHATLYWYQQILGQGPKLLIQFQNNGVVDDSQLPKDRFSAERLKGVDSTLKIQPAKLEDSAVYLCASSWLGRTSTDTQYFGPGTRLTVL.

This clonotype was recorded a few times. The V gene is TRBV7-2, the J gene TRBJ1-5; 12 bases match TRBD1. V lost 5 bases to trimming and J lost 7 bases; unmatched junction nucleotides: 6. Per the germline V gene, CDR1 is SGHTA and CDR2 is FQGNSA. The CDR3 has 15 amino acids. This CDR3 is CASSGWGQGAQPQHF. The CDR3 DNA is TGTGCCAGCAGCGGTTGGGGACAGGGGGCCCAGCCCCAGCATTTT.

This clonotype was found many times. The chain is built from TRBV20-1 and TRBJ2-1; D possibly corresponds to TRBD2 (6 bases). This CDR3 is built from 17 residues. The V gene's germline CDR1 is DFQATT and CDR2 SNEGSKA (reference sequence). V was cut by 1 base and J by 8 bases, with 24 bases left in between. CDR3 bases: TGCAGTGCTAGAGCTTGGGACTCCCGAGGAGGATTGGATGAGCAGTTCTTC. Translated: CSARAWDSRGGLDEQFF.

The genes are TRBV27 and TRBJ2-4, with TRBD1 matching over 10 bases. V shed 6 bases, J shed 0 bases, and the junction held 5 bases outside the gene matches. Germline V gene sequence: CDR1 MNHEY, CDR2 SMNVEV (reference sequence). The CDR3 is 16 amino acids. The CDR3 loop reads CASRDRGLLAKNIQYF. DNA for the CDR3: TGTGCCAGCAGGGACAGGGGGTTATTAGCCAAAAACATTCAGTACTTC.

This clonotype occurred many times. The V and J genes are TRBV20-1 and TRBJ2-1, with D tentatively TRBD2 (6 bases). The CDR3 extends over 15 amino acids. Germline V lookup: CDR1 DFQATT, CDR2 SNEGSKA (reference sequence). Trimming took 1 base from V and 2 from J, leaving 12 bases between them. The CDR3 sequence is CSARVGSGAYNEQFF. The CDR3 coding sequence is TGCAGTGCTAGAGTGGGTAGCGGAGCCTACAATGAGCAGTTCTTC.

The genes are TRBV2 and TRBJ2-1; D is perhaps TRBD2 (6 bases). Germline lookup yields CDR1 SNHLY and CDR2 FYNNEI. The CDR3 spans 18 residues. V was cut by 3 bases and J by 1 base, with 19 bases left in between. CDR3 protein: CASSDGGRGPPSYNEQFF. For the CDR3, the DNA is TGTGCCAGCAGTGACGGGGGACGGGGTCCCCCTTCCTACAATGAGCAGTTCTTC.

The CDR3 DNA sequence: TGCAGTGCTATTAGACTAGCGGGAGTAGTTGAGCAGTTCTTC. It codes for CSAIRLAGVVEQFF. V gene TRBV20-1 combines with J gene TRBJ2-1; 12 positions agree with TRBD2. From germline, CDR1 is DFQATT and CDR2 SNEGSKA (reference sequence). The CDR3 contains 14 residues. The V segment lost 4 bases and the J segment 9 bases; nucleotides outside the gene matches: 7.

There are many counts of this clonotype. The V call is TRBV19, the J call TRBJ1-2, with a weak D call TRBD1 (5 bases). Trimming pared 3 bases from V and 6 bases from J, leaving 8 bases between. Germline CDR1 and CDR2: LNHDA and SQIVND (reference sequence). The CDR3 spans 12 residues. This CDR3 reads CASSMPRDGYTF. DNA for the CDR3: TGTGCCAGTAGTATGCCCAGGGATGGCTACACCTTC.

This clonotype came up a few times. The chain combines TRBV9 with TRBJ2-5, with 10 bases matching TRBD2. CDR1 is SGDLS, CDR2 YYNGEE, per germline. CDR3 length: 15 amino acids. Unmatched junction bases numbered 4, after V lost 0 bases and J lost 5 bases. In DNA form, the CDR3 reads TGTGCCAGCAGCGTAGCGGCTAGCGGGGGTGAGACCCAGTACTTC. Its translation is CASSVAASGGETQYF.

Regarding this clonotype: A single base separates this from a much larger clone, so it may be a read error. No conserved phenylalanine or tryptophan ends this CDR3, so it is likely a read error. The rearrangement uses TRBV6-1 and TRBJ2-1; maybe TRBD2 (6 bases). The CDR3 totals 13 residues. Looked up from germline, CDR1 is MNHNS and CDR2 is SASEGT. Trimming stripped 7 bases from V and 7 bases from J, with 14 bases between. CDR3 DNA sequence: TGTGCCAGCACCCTCCCAGGAGGGAATGAGCAGTTCTCC. Encoded protein: CASTLPGGNEQFS.

The chain links TRBV12-3 or TRBV12-4 to TRBJ2-7; D may be TRBD2 (5 bases). V gave up 1 base and J gave up 2 bases, with 15 bases separating them. This CDR3 contains 16 residues. As DNA, the CDR3 is TGTGCCAGCAGTTTAGGAGGGTACAAGACTACCTACGAGCAGTACTTC. This gives the protein CASSLGGYKTTYEQYF.